The clone carrying this T cell receptor beta chain was observed a single time. This specimen comes from a study of blood T cell repertoires in COVID-19. Study details: From the United States, Italy and Spain came samples of acute and convalescent COVID-19. PBMCs, B-cell-depleted T cells, or T cells provided the cDNA or gDNA that made up the material.

In the study's own analysis: For nucleated cells, counts were estimated from reference gene primer amplification. Generated by immunoSEQ multiplex PCR, the TCRdb table keeps only in-frame clones and is missing some. D and trimming come from the DNA, and the V and J calls and clone size come from that table. The data contain around 150,000 clones, 80% to 85% of them seen just once; the ten biggest clones take up approximately 3.9%. Germline V gives CDR1 SQVTM, CDR2 ANQGSEA. The CDR3 is 14 amino acids. J gave up 2 bases and V 7 bases, and 7 bases lay outside the gene matches. The material sequenced was peripheral blood. This sequence joins TRBV29-1 and TRBJ1-2; 10 bases match TRBD1. The clonotype comes from a woman aged 60-70 years with acute or convalescent COVID-19. Here the CDR3 reads CSAAPGQGNYGYTF. The DNA of the CDR3 is TGCAGCGCGGCTCCGGGACAGGGGAACTATGGCTACACCTTC.